This T cell receptor (beta chain) appears in the sequencing data of a study of blood T cell repertoires in COVID-19 (dated by TCRdb to 2019 to 2021). For the study in its entirety: Samples covering the acute and convalescent phases of COVID-19 were provided by collaborators in the United States, Italy and Spain. The material from the prospective study consisted of cDNA or gDNA derived from T cells, B-cell-depleted T cells, or PBMCs. The dataset comprised deeply sampled blood TCRbeta repertoires from subjects exposed to, actively infected with, or recovered from COVID-19. The repertoires were released in a freely available public database meant as a resource for research on the immune response to SARS-CoV-2. Samples came from the ongoing ImmuneRACE study (first 160 participants) plus 1,254 subjects from 6 global collaborators. A de-identified subject ID, COVID-19 status, age in years and sex were almost always included in the sample metadata. Where available, HLA class I and class II types were obtained from metadata supplied by the sample provider rather than from assay-based typing. What the research found in general, with its limitations: How much clinical and demographic metadata was included differed by source and by participant, and the metadata was provided uncurated.

Whole blood was collected in K2EDTA tubes by collaborating institutions according to the institutions' own protocols. For TCRbeta analysis, collaborators shipped samples in one of three forms: frozen whole blood, isolated PBMCs, or DNA extracted from either of those sample types. With regard to this clone: No cognate antigen has been identified for it. Nothing much larger sits one base from this clone, and base qualities are not available.

TCRbeta CDR3 regions were amplified from genomic DNA by means of the immunoSEQ Assay, a bias-controlled multiplex PCR. The paper's processing steps were these. The number of nucleated cells in each sample was estimated from the amplification of reference gene primers within the assay. To quantify the absolute abundance of each unique TCRbeta CDR3 rearrangement, sequence reads were collapsed and filtered. Productive Simpson clonality was computed per sample as the square root of Simpson's diversity index over productive rearrangements. In its TCRdb copy, this immuneACCESS table keeps in-frame sequences only and misses some clones. Where compared with another copy, unresolved V genes explain less than half of these, and the others have no known cause. The V and J calls and clone size are taken from that table; D and trimming were inferred from the DNA. Here the sample has about 81,000 clones; over 70% occur a single time. The ten biggest clones cover around 4.2% of the sample.

The germline V gene yields SGHTA for CDR1 and FQGNSA for CDR2. A distance of 10 bases separates the germline ends of V and J, which lose 4 bases and 4 bases respectively. The CDR3 goes from the cysteine to the phenylalanine over 13 residues. CDR3 DNA is the only sequence kept; it has 39 bases, read in frame from the first base. The receptor chain draws on TRBV7-2 and TRBJ1-2; no D gene can be assigned with confidence. The source is a woman between 50 and 59 years old with acute or convalescent COVID-19. The sample consisted of peripheral blood. Here the CDR3 is given as CASSSQLSYGYTF. The DNA sequence follows: TGTGCCAGCAGCTCACAGTTAAGCTATGGCTACACCTTC.